This TCR beta chain stems from a study of blood T cell repertoires in COVID-19. Across the study: Sources were T cells, B-cell-depleted T cells, or PBMCs; the material itself was cDNA or gDNA.

The CDR3 contains 19 residues. The V segment lost 3 bases and the J segment 2 bases; nucleotides outside the gene matches: 13. Germline CDR1 is MDHEN and CDR2 is SYDVKM. The repertoire was sequenced with immunoSEQ multiplex PCR; TCRdb's copy has only in-frame clones and lacks some. The table shows 120,000 to 150,000 clones, with 79% occurring only once. The genes are TRBV28 and TRBJ2-1; 10 bases are a match to TRBD2. Sequenced: peripheral blood. This receptor was taken from a man aged 45-60 years with active or convalescent COVID-19. CDR3 region: CASSFSRASGSGTYNEQFF. Written as DNA, the CDR3 is TGTGCCAGCAGTTTTAGTAGGGCTAGCGGGAGCGGAACCTACAATGAGCAGTTCTTC.